This TCR beta chain was captured in a study of shared clonotypes between healthy human individuals. The wider study: Contributing individuals were a couple of females and three males aged 18 to 49.

CD8 cells classed as naive were CD45RO-negative and positively selected for CCR7, excluding terminally differentiated effector memory CD45RA+ cells. None of the donors, who were healthy HIV-negative adults, had recently had acute infections or vaccinations. Sequencing was at deep level. The data were produced by immunoSEQ multiplex PCR, yet TCRdb's version contains in-frame clones alone and is incomplete. The table records millions of clones, about 94% of them present only once. The CDR3 is 10 residues long. V lost 8 bases and J 6 bases, leaving 5 bases between the germline ends. Germline loops: CDR1 SGHDN, CDR2 FVKESK.

This chain joins TRBV14 and TRBJ2-1, with D unclear. The TCR sequence derives from a man younger than 35 in good health. The specimen was naive CD8+ T cells sorted from blood. CDR3 DNA: TGTGCCAGCGGTCTCAATGAGCAGTTCTTC. Residues: CASGLNEQFF.